Included here is one TCR beta chain sequence, with context. This record belongs to a study of blood T cell repertoires in COVID-19. Study-wide context: The United States, Italy and Spain provided the acute and convalescent COVID-19 samples.

J lost 4 bases, V lost 6 bases, and 11 bases had no gene match. The CDR3 length is 16 residues. Authors' data handling: Nucleated cell counts were estimated from reference gene primer amplification. Assay: immunoSEQ multiplex PCR; the TCRdb copy retains only in-frame clones and omits some. V and J calls and clone size are as listed in that table; D and trimming were resolved from the DNA. The sample records some 160,000 clones, just over 90% being singletons. The rearrangement joins TRBV6-7 to TRBJ1-3; 8 bases line up with TRBD1. TRBV6-7 is noted as an ORF with a role that remains uncertain. The TCR comes from a man aged 18 to 35 with COVID-19, enrolled during active disease. Sequenced material: peripheral blood. CDR3 nucleotides: TGTGCCAGCAGGGGCCGCCGAGGACAGGGAGGAAACACCATATATTTT. Amino acid sequence: CASRGRRGQGGNTIYF.